This TCR beta chain was recorded in a study of T-cell memory formation after mild COVID-19. As for the study in general: Clustering of TCRs was largely donor specific.

With regard to this clonotype: The antigen is undetermined.

Germline lookup yields CDR1 MNHEY and CDR2 SMNVEV (reference sequence). V was trimmed by 3 bases and J by 4 bases, leaving 17 bases between them. This CDR3 is built from 16 residues. Overall study findings and caveats: Clones shrinking from day 15 to 85 showed even CD4/CD8 mixes; later expanders tilted CD4+.

TCRdb reprocessed the 5' RACE reads via MiXCR and lists one record per CDR3 protein. The sample shows around 390,000 distinct CDR3 sequences, roughly 15% of them seen only once. This chain connects TRBV27 to TRBJ2-3; D call uncertain. The specimen sequenced was PBMCs or a T cell subset sorted from them (not recorded which). The sequence came from a man younger than 30 who had mild COVID-19 (a few samples of this study predate the infection). Cell type and time point are not known. The CDR3 region is CASSLSYRVGADTQYF. The CDR3 DNA sequence: TGTGCCAGCAGTTTGAGCTATCGGGTGGGCGCAGATACGCAGTATTTT.